Presented here are 12 T cell receptor beta chains from one specimen sequenced in a study of shared clonotypes between healthy human individuals (dated by TCRdb to 2020 to 2021). The library was produced with the immunoSEQ multiplex PCR assay. The immuneACCESS repertoire file appears here via TCRdb, limited to in-frame rearrangements. These files lack a portion of the clones; in checked studies, under half of the deficit traces to unresolved V genes, and the cause of the others is not known. Counted in this sample were millions of clones; about 92% of them appeared once. Around 0.15% of the sample is in the top ten clones. Specimen: naive CD4+ T cells sorted from blood. The sample's cell subset or site, from its label and the paper: CD45RA+ positively selected. These receptors were collected from a man between 18 and 35 years old in good health.

The chain recombines TRBV9 with TRBJ2-7, with 8 bases aligning to TRBD1. The trim removed 3 bases at V and 3 bases at J, leaving 2 bases unmatched. From germline, CDR1 is SGDLS and CDR2 YYNGEE. The CDR3 has 13 amino acids. CDR3 bases: TGTGCCAGCAGCGGCGGACAGGGCTACGAGCAGTACTTC. As protein: CASSGGQGYEQYF.

The chain couples TRBV2 to TRBJ2-3, with TRBD2 matching 8 bases. The V segment lost 6 bases and the J segment 2 bases; nucleotides outside the gene matches: 4. Germline V CDR1 and CDR2: SNHLY, FYNNEI. The CDR3 runs 14 residues. For the CDR3, the DNA is TGTGCCAGCAGGACTAGCGCAAACACAGATACGCAGTATTTT. This gives the protein CASRTSANTDTQYF.

Of note for this clone: Other DNA sequences in the sample encode the same CDR3. J is TRBJ1-1 and V is TRBV5-1; D remains ambiguous. Per the germline V gene, CDR1 is SGHRS and CDR2 is YFSETQ. This CDR3 has 14 amino acids. The V and J ends lost 0 bases and 1 base respectively, with 7 bases between them. The CDR3 DNA reads as TGCGCCAGCAGCTTGGGTCACCCGAACACTGAAGCTTTCTTT. Translating it yields CASSLGHPNTEAFF.

This clone was detected only a few times. The chain employs TRBV5-6 and TRBJ1-4; 9 bases are a match to TRBD1. Unmatched junction bases numbered 4, after V lost 0 bases and J lost 4 bases. CDR1 is SGHDT and CDR2 is YYEEEE in the germline V gene. The CDR3 spans 16 residues. CDR3 region: CASSLAWTGVNEKLFF. CDR3 nucleotides: TGTGCCAGCAGCTTGGCCTGGACAGGGGTTAATGAAAAACTGTTTTTT.

V usage is TRBV10-3 and J usage is TRBJ2-7; the D gene could be TRBD1 or TRBD2 (5 bases each). Per the germline V gene, CDR1 is ENHRY and CDR2 is SYGVKD. The V end lost 1 base, the J end lost 3 bases, and 10 bases lay between the germline ends. This CDR3 is 14 amino acids long. This CDR3 is CAISELGPSYEQYF. Written as DNA, the CDR3 is TGTGCCATCAGTGAGTTGGGACCCAGCTACGAGCAGTACTTC.

In regard to this clone: Other DNA sequences in this specimen translate into the identical CDR3. The CDR3 DNA reads as TGCAGTGCTCCGGCGAACACTGAAGCTTTCTTT. As protein: CSAPANTEAFF. This chain uses TRBV20-1 with TRBJ1-1, with no clear D. Germline V gives CDR1 DFQATT, CDR2 SNEGSKA (reference sequence). The V gene lost 5 bases and the J gene lost 1 base, with 5 bases spanning the gap. The CDR3 extends over 11 amino acids.

This chain uses TRBV19 with TRBJ2-5; D gene uncertain. With 4 bases removed from V and 0 bases from J, the gap between germline ends came to 9 bases. Germline CDR1 and CDR2: LNHDA and SQIVND (reference sequence). There are 14 residues in the CDR3. The CDR3 DNA sequence: TGTGCCAGTAGTACGACAAGACACCAAGAGACCCAGTACTTC. It is translated as CASSTTRHQETQYF. The whole variable domain, remainder taken from reference TRBV19 and TRBJ2-5, is DGGITQSPKYLFRKEGQNVTLSCEQNLNHDAMYWYRQDPGQGLRLIYYSQIVNDFQKGDIAEGYSVSREKKESFPLTVTSAQKNPTAFYLCASSTTRHQETQYFGPGTRLLVL.

V usage is TRBV11-2 and J usage is TRBJ2-1; the D gene is possibly TRBD2 (6 bases). The ends were cut back, 3 bases at V and 6 bases at J, with 12 bases in the middle. CDR3 length: 14 residues. Germline V gene data show CDR1 as SGHAT and CDR2 as FQNNGV. The CDR3 spells CASSLTTRSNEQFF. The CDR3 DNA follows: TGTGCCAGCAGCTTGACGACTAGGTCCAATGAGCAGTTCTTC.

V gene TRBV6-6 combines with J gene TRBJ2-2; TRBD2 is a possible D gene (7 bases). Germline assignment: CDR1 MNHNY and CDR2 SVGAGI (reference sequence). This CDR3 region has 14 residues. V lost 7 bases, J lost 5 bases, and 14 bases lay in between. CDR3 loop: CASTYRGGTGELFF. The CDR3 coding sequence is TGTGCCAGCACATATAGGGGGGGAACCGGGGAGCTGTTTTTT.

The DNA of the CDR3 is TGTGCCAGCAGCGTGGGCCTACCTGGGTCCTACAATGAGCAGTTCTTC. Translating gives CASSVGLPGSYNEQFF. V is TRBV5-4 and J is TRBJ2-1; D gene unclear. The CDR3 runs to 16 residues. Germline CDR1 SGHNT, CDR2 YYREEE (reference sequence). The ends were cut back, 4 bases at V and 1 base at J, with 15 bases in the middle.

This chain connects TRBV6-5 to TRBJ1-6; D unresolved. The V gene lost 2 bases and the J gene lost 7 bases, with 9 bases spanning the gap. CDR1 MNHEY and CDR2 SVGAGI come from the germline V gene. The CDR3 contains 14 residues. The CDR3: CASSYDPENSPLHF. DNA of the CDR3: TGTGCCAGCAGTTACGACCCTGAGAATTCACCCCTCCACTTT.

The chain is built from TRBV18 and TRBJ1-4; 7 nucleotides align to TRBD1. The junction had 6 bases not matched to a gene; V was cut back by 3 bases and J by 8 bases. Germline V gene lookup returns CDR1 KGHSH and CDR2 LQKENI. This CDR3 has 14 amino acids. The CDR3 nucleotides read TGTGCCAGCTCACCCGGACAGGAAGGGGAAAAACTGTTTTTT. Its protein is CASSPGQEGEKLFF.